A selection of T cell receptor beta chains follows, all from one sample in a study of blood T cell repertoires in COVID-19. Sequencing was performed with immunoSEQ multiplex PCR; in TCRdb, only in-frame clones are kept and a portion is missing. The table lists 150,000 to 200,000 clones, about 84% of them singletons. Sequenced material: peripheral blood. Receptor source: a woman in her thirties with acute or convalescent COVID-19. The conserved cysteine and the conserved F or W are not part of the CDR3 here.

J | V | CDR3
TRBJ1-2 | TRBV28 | ASSLAGFYGYT
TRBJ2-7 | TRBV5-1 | ASSSTGIGSYEQY
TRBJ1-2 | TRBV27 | ASSPLGRPGGGYT
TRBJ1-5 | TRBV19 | ASSITGGTQPQH
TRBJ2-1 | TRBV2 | ASGLFSYNEQF
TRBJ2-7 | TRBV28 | ASSFRDRERAWEYEQY
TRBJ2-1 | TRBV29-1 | SVGGLAPSGSYNEQF
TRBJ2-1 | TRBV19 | ASSMRLAGAFGNEQF
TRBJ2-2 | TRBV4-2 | ASSHETSGELF
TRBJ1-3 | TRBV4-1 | ASSQPVSSGNTIY
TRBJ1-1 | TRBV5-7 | ASSLAESSRNTEAF
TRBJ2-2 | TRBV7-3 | ASSFSAGARAGELF
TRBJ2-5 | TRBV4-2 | ASSRDLETQY
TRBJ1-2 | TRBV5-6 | ASSQRPGYGYT
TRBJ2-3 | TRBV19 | ASSQRDRVTDTQY
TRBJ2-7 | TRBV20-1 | SASDGYEQY
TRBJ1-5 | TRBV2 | ASSEATGGIHQPQH
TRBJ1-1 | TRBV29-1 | SVSGQNTEAF
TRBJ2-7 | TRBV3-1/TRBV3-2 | ASSHGQGPYEQY
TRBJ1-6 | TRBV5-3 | ARSFDSLGNSPLH
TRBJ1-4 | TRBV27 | ASSQPGQGPRKLF
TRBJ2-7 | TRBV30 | AWSGLRNPYEQY
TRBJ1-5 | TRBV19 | ASSIGTADQPQH
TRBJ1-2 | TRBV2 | ASRGPNYGYT
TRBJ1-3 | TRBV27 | ASSSVGAAGNTIY
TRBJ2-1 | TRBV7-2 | ASSLVWSGGTYGDEQF
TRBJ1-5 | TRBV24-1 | ATSVQGGNQPQH
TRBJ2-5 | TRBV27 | ASSFSRGGETQY